This TCR beta chain was documented in a study of cytomegalovirus exposure and HLA in healthy donors (dated by TCRdb to 2017 to 2019). Turning to the overall study: An earlier analysis of about 560 of the donors reported approximately 300 Gb of sequence data and 117 million unique TCR beta sequences obtained from some 200 million T cells. Using immunosequencing, the study profiled T cell repertoires from approximately 700 subjects and related those repertoires to cytomegalovirus serostatus. A later genetic analysis took genome-wide SNP genotypes for 398 of the 666 donors and used that subset as a discovery cohort. Donor age, sex, ethnicity and CMV serostatus were compiled together with the repertoire data. Because of strong linkage in the cohort, roughly five DR-DQ haplotypes were treated as single units for association and clustering. The aim of the study was to test whether cataloging public T cell receptors could identify signatures of past pathogen exposure. In the later analysis, no new phenotypic data were used to find candidate immune exposures; instead, reliance was placed on TCR beta sequences and their occurrence across donors. To decide whether each TCR beta V gene segment behaved as functional or pseudogenic, an earlier analysis of some 600 of the donors relied on high-throughput TCR beta sequencing. A later analysis re-analyzed previously published TCR beta repertoires from 650 to 800 donors and added high-resolution HLA genotyping to study TCR occurrence patterns. A separate validation cohort of roughly 130 different subjects was used in addition to the approximately 640-subject first cohort. Approximately 300 gigabases of sequencing data and 75 million to 85 million unique TCR sequences made up an early release that covered some 640 HLA-typed donors. The number of typed donors differed by locus: about 620-640 for A, B, C, DRB1 and DQB1; 500 to 550 for DQA1; some 590 for DPA1; and roughly 450 for DPB1. To predict cytomegalovirus infection status, the study brought together high-throughput TCR immunosequencing, statistical association of individual TCRs with disease status, and machine learning. The genetic ancestry cluster associated with self-reported Caucasian donors included 80% to 90% of the approximately 410 genotyped donors. All discovery cohort repertoires had been generated on a single sequencing platform. Across 398 genotyped donors of the cohort, an average of approximately 220,000 unique TCR beta nucleotide sequences per donor were sequenced, and roughly a sixth of those sequences were non-productive. HLA typing covered class I and class II loci at four-digit resolution.

In its sample, this clone was seen once. Its antigen remains undetermined. No quality values exist for individual bases; no much larger clone is one base distant. The cohort consisted of 600 to 700 healthy bone marrow donors. At the time of sampling, all cohort members were nominally healthy, though unrecorded immune exposures were likely present. The donor tested CMV seropositive, placing the donor among the approximately 290 seropositive members of the cohort. Every donor gave a peripheral blood sample, and the peripheral blood mononuclear cells from that sample were used for TCR beta sequencing. The Qiagen DNeasy Blood Extraction Kit was used to extract genomic DNA from the blood cell samples. The library was prepared using the immunoSEQ multiplex PCR assay. A mixture of 60 forward primers for TCR Vbeta segments and 13 reverse primers for TCR Jbeta segments was used in the multiplex PCR. The CDR3 region of rearranged TCR beta genes was amplified from genomic DNA with a multiplex PCR assay. The Illumina HiSeq System was used to sequence the amplified TCR beta libraries as 87-base-pair reads. The original methods were these. In a later analysis, some 80 million unique TCR beta chains were counted across the approximately 640 repertoires, and approximately 11 million of these chains were shared by at least two donors. Raw reads were error-corrected and collapsed into unique sequences with a nearest-neighbor algorithm that merged closely related sequences to remove PCR and sequencing errors. To assign V, D and J gene segments, CDR3 sequences were aligned to IMGT reference sequences. For a sequence to be retained, a match of at least six nucleotides was required to both a V gene segment and a J gene segment. Rearrangements were called productive when the CDR3 lacked stop codons and stayed in frame with V and J; all others were non-productive. Following IMGT convention, CDR3 was defined as the stretch from the second conserved V-encoded cysteine to the conserved J-encoded phenylalanine. In an earlier analysis of more than 550 of the donors, sequences lacking an unambiguous match to a single V gene segment were excluded. An earlier analysis of almost 600 of the donors classified V segments as functional when productive rearrangements were above 56.7% and as segregating when the standard deviation between donors was above 5%. A statistical classification framework was developed to diagnose cytomegalovirus status using the catalog of TCR beta chain sequences. In a later analysis, TCR nucleotide sequences were compared against IMGT/GENE-DB human TR gene sequences so that V and J genes could be assigned. In a later analysis, CDR3 sequences and most-parsimonious VDJ recombination scenarios were assigned using the TCRdist pipeline. In a later analysis, every TCR beta chain was defined by the combination of its CDR3 amino acid sequence and its V-gene family, and reads without a unique V-gene family were dropped. In a later analysis, fewer than 650 highly shared, low-generation-probability nucleotide sequences were removed to address suspected cross-contamination and a sequencing artifact. For each public chain, a later analysis derived a clonal expansion index from normalized ranks of inferred template counts within each repertoire. In a later analysis, generation probabilities were computed with a VDJ recombination model fitted to out-of-frame rearrangements, and the resulting probabilities were checked against IGoR. Hypergeometric tests were used in a later analysis to score TCR-TCR, TCR-HLA and TCR-CMV co-occurrence, with a repertoire-size bias correction applied to the TCR pairs. A later analysis estimated false discovery rates by permuting HLA or CMV assignments 20 times. A later analysis grouped co-occurring TCRs with DBSCAN, adding TCRdist sequence similarity when clustering within HLA-allele-positive subsets. Repertoires with fewer than 30,000 or more than 120,000 public chains were left out of co-occurrence clustering, as were four to six repertoires with anomalous nucleotide sharing. This is the immuneACCESS table as TCRdb keeps it, with only in-frame sequences that have V and J called. A part of the clones is gone; compared with another copy, unresolved V genes explain less than half, and the rest is unexplained. The D gene and trimming were derived from the DNA, and the V and J assignments and clone size from that table. This sample is represented by about 160,000 clones; 82% of them were singletons. The ten largest make up around 8% of the sample.

Here is what the overall study found, with its caveats: The classifier was reported to diagnose cytomegalovirus status with high specificity and sensitivity in both the original cohort and the validation cohort. In a later analysis, TCR association rates were found to vary across HLA loci, with the most associated TCRs seen for DRB1 alleles and the fewest for HLA-C alleles. A further reported finding was that TCR beta sequences accurately predicted the HLA-A and HLA-B alleles for most subjects in the first cohort. In vitro tests confirmed that a few of the cytomegalovirus-associated TCR beta chains recognize cytomegalovirus antigens. It was suggested by the authors that the approach could potentially be generalized to other disease states and immunological phenotypes. A later genetic analysis associated a missense DCLRE1C variant with V-gene and J-gene trimming of TCR beta chains, and an independent cohort replicated the association. According to a later analysis, most CMV-associated TCR beta chains appeared to be HLA-restricted, and the HLA associations seemed to be driven largely by CMV exposure. When HLA alleles, especially DR and DQ, strongly co-occurred, TCR associations were difficult to assign to individual alleles. A total of 150 to 200 TCR beta chains were listed by the study as associated with cytomegalovirus. According to a later genetic analysis, donors in an Asian-associated ancestry cluster had fewer N-insertions in productive TCRs than the approximately 710-donor mean. Because counts were too low, 15 to 20 rarely observed V segments, including chromosome 9 orphons, were excluded from the earlier analysis of a few hundred of the donors. In this cohort, only TCR beta chains were sequenced, and detectable features were limited by the absence of alpha or paired-chain data. Correlated functional status among segregating V segments might be attributable to linkage disequilibrium, but an unknown experimental factor could not be ruled out. The 87-base-pair reads could not distinguish some IMGT-functional V segments, including TRBV6-2 and TRBV6-3, so those segments were excluded. A cluster of highly shared sequence variants was judged likely to represent a technical artifact of the sequencing pipeline. Several of the top co-occurrence clusters appeared to be linked to parvovirus B19, influenza, CMV and Epstein-Barr virus, according to a later analysis. Because HLA typing was unavailable for some donors at each locus, only the typed subset was used in association tests. The only immune exposure information available for the cohort was CMV serostatus. Across donors, most TCR sequences were observed very rarely, whereas some public TCRs were present in many individuals. In a later analysis, HLA-associated TCR beta chains were found to be more clonally expanded and to have lower generation probabilities than equally common non-associated chains. In an earlier analysis of approximately 590 of the donors, most TCR beta V segments appeared in productive rearrangements about 90% or about 30% of the time, broadly matching IMGT annotations. A later analysis associated roughly 17,000 TCR beta sequences with specific HLA alleles at a false discovery rate of 0.05. Roughly uniform sequencing depth across donors was assumed in presence/absence analyses, although this assumption may not hold.

In the germline V gene (reference sequence), CDR1 corresponds to WNHNN and CDR2 to SYGVQD. V sheds 2 bases and J sheds 6 bases, leaving 8 bases between their ends. Measured from the cysteine to the phenylalanine, the CDR3 is 13 residues long. Here the CDR3 DNA is all that survives: 39 bases in frame from base 1. The source is a male donor in good health and CMV-seropositive. The V gene is TRBV10-1 and the J gene is TRBJ1-5, with the D gene uncertain. The sequencing input was PBMCs. CDR3 reads: CASSESSVQPQHF. The sequenced DNA: TGCGCCAGCAGTGAGAGTTCGGTTCAGCCCCAGCATTTT.